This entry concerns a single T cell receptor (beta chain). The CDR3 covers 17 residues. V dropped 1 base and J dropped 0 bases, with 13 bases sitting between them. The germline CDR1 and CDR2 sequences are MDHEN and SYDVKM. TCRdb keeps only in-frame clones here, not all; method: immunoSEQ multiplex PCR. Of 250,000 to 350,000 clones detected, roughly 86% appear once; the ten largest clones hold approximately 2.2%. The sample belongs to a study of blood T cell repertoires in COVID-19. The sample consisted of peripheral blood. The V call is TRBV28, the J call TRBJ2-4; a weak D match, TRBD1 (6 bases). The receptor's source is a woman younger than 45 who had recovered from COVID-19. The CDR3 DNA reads TGTGCCAGCAGTTTATCTAGCCGGACAGTAGCCAAAAACATTCAGTACTTC. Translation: CASSLSSRTVAKNIQYF.